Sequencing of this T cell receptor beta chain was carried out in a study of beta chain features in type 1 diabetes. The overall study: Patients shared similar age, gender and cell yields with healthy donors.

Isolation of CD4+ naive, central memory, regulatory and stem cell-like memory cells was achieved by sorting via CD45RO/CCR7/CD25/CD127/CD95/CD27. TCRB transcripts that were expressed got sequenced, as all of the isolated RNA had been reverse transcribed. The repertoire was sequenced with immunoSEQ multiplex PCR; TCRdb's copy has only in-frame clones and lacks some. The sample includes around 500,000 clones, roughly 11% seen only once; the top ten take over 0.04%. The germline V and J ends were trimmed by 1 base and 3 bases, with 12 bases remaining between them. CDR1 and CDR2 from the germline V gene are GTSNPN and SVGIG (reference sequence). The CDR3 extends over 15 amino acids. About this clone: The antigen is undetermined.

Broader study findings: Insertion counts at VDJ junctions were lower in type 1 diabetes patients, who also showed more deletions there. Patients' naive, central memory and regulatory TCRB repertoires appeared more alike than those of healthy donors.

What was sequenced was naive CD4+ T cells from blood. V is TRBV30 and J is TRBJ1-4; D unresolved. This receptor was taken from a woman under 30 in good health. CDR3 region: CAWSGRLGANEKLFF. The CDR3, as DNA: TGTGCCTGGAGTGGAAGACTCGGTGCTAATGAAAAACTGTTTTTT.